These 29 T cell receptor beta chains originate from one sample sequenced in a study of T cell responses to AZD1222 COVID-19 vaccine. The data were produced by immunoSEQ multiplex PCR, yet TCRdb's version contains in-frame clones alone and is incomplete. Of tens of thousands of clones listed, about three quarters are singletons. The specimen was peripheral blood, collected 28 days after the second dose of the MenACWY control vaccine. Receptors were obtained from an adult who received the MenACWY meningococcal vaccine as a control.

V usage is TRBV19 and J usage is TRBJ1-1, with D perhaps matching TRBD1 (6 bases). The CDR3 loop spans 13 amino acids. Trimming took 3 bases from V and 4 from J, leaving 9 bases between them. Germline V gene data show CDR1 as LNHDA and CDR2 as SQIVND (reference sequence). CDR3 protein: CASSMDRSTEAFF. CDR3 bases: TGTGCCAGTAGTATGGACAGATCCACTGAAGCTTTCTTT.

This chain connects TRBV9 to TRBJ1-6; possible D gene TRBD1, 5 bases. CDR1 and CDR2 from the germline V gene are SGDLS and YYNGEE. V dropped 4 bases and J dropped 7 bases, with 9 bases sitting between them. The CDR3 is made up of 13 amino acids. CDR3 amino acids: CASSTRQNSPLHF. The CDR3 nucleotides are TGTGCCAGCAGCACTCGACAGAATTCACCCCTCCACTTT.

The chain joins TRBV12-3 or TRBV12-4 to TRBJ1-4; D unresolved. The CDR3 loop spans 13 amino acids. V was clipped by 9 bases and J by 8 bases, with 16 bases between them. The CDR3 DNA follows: TGTGCCAGTTCACGAAGCAATGGAGAAAAACTGTTTTTT. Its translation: CASSRSNGEKLFF.

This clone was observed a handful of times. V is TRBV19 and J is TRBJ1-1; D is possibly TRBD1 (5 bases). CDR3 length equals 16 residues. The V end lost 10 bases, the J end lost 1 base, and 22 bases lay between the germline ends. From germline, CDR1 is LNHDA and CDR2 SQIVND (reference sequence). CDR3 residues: CATDSKGFGKNTEAFF. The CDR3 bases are TGTGCCACCGACTCTAAGGGGTTTGGGAAGAACACTGAAGCTTTCTTT.

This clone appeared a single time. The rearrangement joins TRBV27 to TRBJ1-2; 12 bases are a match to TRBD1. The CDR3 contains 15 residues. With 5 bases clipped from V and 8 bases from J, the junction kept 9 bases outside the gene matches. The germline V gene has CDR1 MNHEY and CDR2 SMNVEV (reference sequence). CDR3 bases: TGTGCCAGCAGTAAGCCGGGACAGGGGGCAAGGGGCTACACCTTC. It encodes CASSKPGQGARGYTF.

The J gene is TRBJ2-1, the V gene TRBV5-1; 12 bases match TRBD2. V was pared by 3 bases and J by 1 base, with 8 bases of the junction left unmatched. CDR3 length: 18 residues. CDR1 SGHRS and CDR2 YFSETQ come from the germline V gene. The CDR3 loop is CASSSGTSGFPSYNEQFF. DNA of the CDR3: TGCGCCAGCAGCTCCGGGACTAGCGGGTTCCCATCCTACAATGAGCAGTTCTTC.

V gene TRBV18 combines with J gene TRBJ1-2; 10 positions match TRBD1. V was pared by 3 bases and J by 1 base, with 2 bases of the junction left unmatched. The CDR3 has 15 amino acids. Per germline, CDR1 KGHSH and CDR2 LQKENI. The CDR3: CASSPGTGDNYGYTF. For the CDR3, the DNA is TGTGCCAGCTCACCGGGGACAGGGGATAACTATGGCTACACCTTC. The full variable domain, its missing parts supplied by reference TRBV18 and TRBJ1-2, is NAGVMQNPRHLVRRRGQEARLRCSPMKGHSHVYWYRQLPEEGLKFMVYLQKENIIDESGMPKERFSAEFPKEGPSILRIQQVVRGDSAAYFCASSPGTGDNYGYTFGSGTRLTVV.

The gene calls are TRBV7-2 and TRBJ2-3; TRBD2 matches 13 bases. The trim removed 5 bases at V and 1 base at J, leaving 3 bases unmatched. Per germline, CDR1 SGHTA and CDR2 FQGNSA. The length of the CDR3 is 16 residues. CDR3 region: CASSPLAGGGTDTQYF. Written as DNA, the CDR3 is TGTGCCAGCAGCCCACTAGCGGGAGGGGGCACAGATACGCAGTATTTT.

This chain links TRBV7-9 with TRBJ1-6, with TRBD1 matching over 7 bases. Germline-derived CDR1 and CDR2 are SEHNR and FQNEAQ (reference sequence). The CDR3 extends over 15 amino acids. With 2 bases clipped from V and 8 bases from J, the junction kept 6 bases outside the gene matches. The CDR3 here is CASSLYRGDDSPLHF. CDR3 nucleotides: TGTGCCAGCAGCTTATACAGGGGAGATGATTCACCCCTCCACTTT.

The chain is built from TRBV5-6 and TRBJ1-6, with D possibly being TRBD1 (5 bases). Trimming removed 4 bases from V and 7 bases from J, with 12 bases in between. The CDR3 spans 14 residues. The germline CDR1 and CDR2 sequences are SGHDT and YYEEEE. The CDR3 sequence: CASSPGTVNSPLHF. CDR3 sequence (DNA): TGTGCCAGCAGCCCCGGGACTGTGAATTCACCCCTCCACTTT.

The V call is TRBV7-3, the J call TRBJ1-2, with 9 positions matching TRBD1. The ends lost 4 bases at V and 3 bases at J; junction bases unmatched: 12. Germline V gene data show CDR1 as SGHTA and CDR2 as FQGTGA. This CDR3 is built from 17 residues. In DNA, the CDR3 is TGTGCCAGCAGCTATCGCCGGGACAGGGCCCAGGACTATGGCTACACCTTC. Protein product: CASSYRRDRAQDYGYTF.

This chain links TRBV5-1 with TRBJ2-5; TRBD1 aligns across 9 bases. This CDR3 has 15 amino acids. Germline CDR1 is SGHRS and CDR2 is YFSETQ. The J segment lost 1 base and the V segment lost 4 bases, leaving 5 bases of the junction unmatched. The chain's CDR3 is CASSRPGQGQETQYF. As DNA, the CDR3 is TGCGCCAGCAGCCGCCCGGGACAGGGCCAAGAGACCCAGTACTTC. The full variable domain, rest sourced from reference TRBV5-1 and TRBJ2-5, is KAGVTQTPRYLIKTRGQQVTLSCSPISGHRSVSWYQQTPGQGLQFLFEYFSETQRNKGNFPGRFSGRQFSNSRSEMNVSTLELGDSALYLCASSRPGQGQETQYFGPGTRLLVL.

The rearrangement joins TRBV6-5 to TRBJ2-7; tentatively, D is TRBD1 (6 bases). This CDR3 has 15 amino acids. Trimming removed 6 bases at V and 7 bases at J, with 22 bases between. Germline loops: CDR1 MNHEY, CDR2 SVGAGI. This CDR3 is CASRWDTGVGGEQYF. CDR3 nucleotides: TGTGCCAGCAGATGGGACACCGGAGTCGGTGGGGAGCAGTACTTC.

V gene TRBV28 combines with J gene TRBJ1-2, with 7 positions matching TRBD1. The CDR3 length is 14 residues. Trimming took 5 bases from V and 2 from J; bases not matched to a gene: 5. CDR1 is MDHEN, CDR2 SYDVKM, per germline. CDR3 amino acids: CASSTPGQNYGYTF. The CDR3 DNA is TGTGCCAGCAGTACACCGGGACAGAACTATGGCTACACCTTC.

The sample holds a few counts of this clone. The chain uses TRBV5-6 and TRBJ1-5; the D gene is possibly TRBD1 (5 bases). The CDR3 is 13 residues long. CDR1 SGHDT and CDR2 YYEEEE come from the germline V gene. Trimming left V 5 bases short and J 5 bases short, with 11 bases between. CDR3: CASSKDTDQPQHF. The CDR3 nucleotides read TGTGCCAGCAGTAAGGACACGGATCAGCCCCAGCATTTT. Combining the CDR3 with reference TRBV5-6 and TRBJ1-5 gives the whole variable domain DAGVTQSPTHLIKTRGQQVTLRCSPKSGHDTVSWYQQALGQGPQFIFQYYEEEERQRGNFPDRFSGHQFPNYSSELNVNALLLGDSALYLCASSKDTDQPQHFGDGTRLSIL.

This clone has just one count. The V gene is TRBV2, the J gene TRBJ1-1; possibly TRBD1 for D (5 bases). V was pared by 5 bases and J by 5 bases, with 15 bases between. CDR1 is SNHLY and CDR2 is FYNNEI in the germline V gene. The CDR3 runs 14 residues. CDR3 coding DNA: TGTGCCAGCAGTAAGGTCCGGGGGGGGACTGAAGCTTTCTTT. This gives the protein CASSKVRGGTEAFF.

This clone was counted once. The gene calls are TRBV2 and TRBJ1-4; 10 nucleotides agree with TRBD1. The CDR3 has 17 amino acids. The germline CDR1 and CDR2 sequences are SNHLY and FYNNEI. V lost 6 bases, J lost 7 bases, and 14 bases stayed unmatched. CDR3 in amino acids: CASRDNRQGAMGEKLFF. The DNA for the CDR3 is TGTGCCAGCAGAGACAACAGACAGGGGGCAATGGGTGAAAAACTGTTTTTT.

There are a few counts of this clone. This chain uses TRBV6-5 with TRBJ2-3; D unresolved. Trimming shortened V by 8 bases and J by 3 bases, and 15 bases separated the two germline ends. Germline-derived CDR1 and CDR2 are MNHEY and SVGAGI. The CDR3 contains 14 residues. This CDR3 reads CASGKHSVTDTQYF. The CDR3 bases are TGTGCCAGCGGGAAACACTCGGTGACAGATACGCAGTATTTT.

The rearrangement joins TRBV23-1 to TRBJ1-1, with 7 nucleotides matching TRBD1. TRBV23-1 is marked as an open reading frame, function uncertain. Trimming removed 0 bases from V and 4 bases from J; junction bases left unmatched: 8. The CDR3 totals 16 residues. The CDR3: CASSQSRGRGLTEAFF. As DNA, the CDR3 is TGCGCCAGCAGTCAATCTAGGGGGCGCGGGCTCACTGAAGCTTTCTTT.

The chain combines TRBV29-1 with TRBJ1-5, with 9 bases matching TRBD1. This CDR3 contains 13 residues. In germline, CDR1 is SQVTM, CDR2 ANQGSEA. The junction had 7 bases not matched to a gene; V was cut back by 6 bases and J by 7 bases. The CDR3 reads CSVQTGGDQPQHF. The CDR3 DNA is TGCAGCGTGCAGACAGGGGGAGACCAGCCCCAGCATTTT. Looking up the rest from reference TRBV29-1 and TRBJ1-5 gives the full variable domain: SAVISQKPSRDICQRGTSLTIQCQVDSQVTMMFWYRQQPGQSLTLIATANQGSEATYESGFVIDKFPISRPNLTFSTLTVSNMSPEDSSIYLCSVQTGGDQPQHFGDGTRLSIL.

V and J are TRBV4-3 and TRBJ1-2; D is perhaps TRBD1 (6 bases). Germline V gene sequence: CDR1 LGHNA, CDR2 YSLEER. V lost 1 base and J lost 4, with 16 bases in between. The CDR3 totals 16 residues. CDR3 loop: CASSQARTEGSYGYTF. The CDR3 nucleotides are TGCGCCAGCAGCCAAGCTCGGACAGAAGGCTCCTATGGCTACACCTTC.

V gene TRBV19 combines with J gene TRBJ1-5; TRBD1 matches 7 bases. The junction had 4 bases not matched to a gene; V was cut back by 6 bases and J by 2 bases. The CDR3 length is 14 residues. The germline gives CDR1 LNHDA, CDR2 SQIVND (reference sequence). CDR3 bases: TGTGCCAGTAGGTTGACAGGGCGCAATCAGCCCCAGCATTTT. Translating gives CASRLTGRNQPQHF.

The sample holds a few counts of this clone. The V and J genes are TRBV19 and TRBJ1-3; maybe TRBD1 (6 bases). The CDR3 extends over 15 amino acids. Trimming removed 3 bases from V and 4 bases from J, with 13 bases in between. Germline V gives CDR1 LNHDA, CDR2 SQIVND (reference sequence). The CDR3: CASSIVGGPGNTIYF. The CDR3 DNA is TGTGCCAGTAGTATTGTCGGGGGGCCCGGAAACACCATATATTTT.

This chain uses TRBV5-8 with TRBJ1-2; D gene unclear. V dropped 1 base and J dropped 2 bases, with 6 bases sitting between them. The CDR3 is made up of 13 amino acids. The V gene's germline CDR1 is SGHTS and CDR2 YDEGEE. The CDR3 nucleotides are TGTGCCAGCAGCTTGCGTCCGAACTATGGCTACACCTTC. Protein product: CASSLRPNYGYTF.

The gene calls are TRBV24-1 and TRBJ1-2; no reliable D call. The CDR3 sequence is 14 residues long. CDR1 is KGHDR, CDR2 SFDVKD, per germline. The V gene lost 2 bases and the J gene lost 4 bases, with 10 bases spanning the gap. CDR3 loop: CATSDSAGVYGYTF. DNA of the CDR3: TGTGCCACCAGTGATTCGGCAGGCGTCTATGGCTACACCTTC.

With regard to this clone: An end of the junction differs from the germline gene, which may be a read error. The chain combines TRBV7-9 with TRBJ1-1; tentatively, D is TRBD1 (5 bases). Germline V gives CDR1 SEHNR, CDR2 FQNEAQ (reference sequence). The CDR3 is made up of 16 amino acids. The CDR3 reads CASGFASGQGGTEAFF. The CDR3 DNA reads TGTGCCAGCGGCTTCGCAAGCGGGCAGGGTGGTACTGAAGCTTTCTTT.

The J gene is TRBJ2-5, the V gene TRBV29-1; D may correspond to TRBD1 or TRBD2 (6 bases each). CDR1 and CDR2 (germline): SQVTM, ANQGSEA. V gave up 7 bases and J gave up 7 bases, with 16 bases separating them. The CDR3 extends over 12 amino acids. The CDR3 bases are TGCAGCGGGAGAGGGGGGCGAGGGACCCAGTACTTC. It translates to CSGRGGRGTQYF.

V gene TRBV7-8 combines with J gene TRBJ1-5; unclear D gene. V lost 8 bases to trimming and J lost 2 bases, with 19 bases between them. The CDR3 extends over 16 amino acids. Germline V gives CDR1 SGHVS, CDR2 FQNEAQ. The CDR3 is CASAQGRVSRNQPQHF. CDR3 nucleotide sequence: TGTGCCAGCGCCCAAGGGAGGGTTTCTCGCAATCAGCCCCAGCATTTT.

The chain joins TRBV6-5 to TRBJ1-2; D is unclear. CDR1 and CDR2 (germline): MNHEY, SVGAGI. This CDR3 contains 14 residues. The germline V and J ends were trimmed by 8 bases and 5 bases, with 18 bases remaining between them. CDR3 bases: TGTGCCAGCTCCGAACGGGGAATAGGGTATGGCTACACCTTC. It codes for CASSERGIGYGYTF.